Only a few counts were recorded for the clone carrying this T cell receptor (beta chain). Its antigen is unidentified. A single record per CDR3 protein comes from TCRdb applying MiXCR to the RT-PCR reads. The table records about 570,000 distinct CDR3 sequences, 12% of them present only once. This specimen comes from a study of response to subunit inactivated influenza vaccine. The study's findings and limits: The authors suggested that few new T cells are recruited per seasonal influenza vaccination.

There are 12 residues in the CDR3. Trimming removed 7 bases from V and 9 bases from J, with 10 bases in between. Germline CDR1 reads SEHNR; CDR2 reads FQNEAQ (reference sequence). The input for sequencing was PBMCs from blood, taken on the day of vaccination. The sequence was obtained from a middle-aged man who received an inactivated influenza vaccine. The chain employs TRBV7-9 and TRBJ1-6, with D possibly matching TRBD1 (5 bases). Here the CDR3 DNA reads TGTGCCAGCACGGCAGGGCTTTCACCCCTCCACTTT. Its translation: CASTAGLSPLHF.